The 26 T cell receptor beta chains reported below all come from one sample, sequenced in a study of blood T cell repertoires in COVID-19. Generated by immunoSEQ multiplex PCR, the TCRdb table keeps only in-frame clones and is missing some. The sample contains approximately 54,000 clones, around 81% of which appear only once. Specimen: peripheral blood. The origin of the receptors is a woman aged 60-75 years with acute or convalescent COVID-19.

This clone was seen a few times. V gene TRBV7-9 combines with J gene TRBJ2-1; the D is unclear. Germline V gives CDR1 SEHNR, CDR2 FQNEAQ (reference sequence). The CDR3 loop spans 15 amino acids. The V gene lost 1 base and the J gene lost 0 bases, with 7 bases spanning the gap. CDR3 nucleotide sequence: TGTGCCAGCAGCTTAGGTTTGAGCTCCTACAATGAGCAGTTCTTC. Translated, it gives CASSLGLSSYNEQFF.

The rearrangement joins TRBV3-1 (or the pseudogene TRBV3-2) to TRBJ2-3, with a possible D match to TRBD2 (5 bases). Germline V CDR1 and CDR2: LGHDT, YNNKEL (reference sequence). The length of the CDR3 is 15 residues. Trimming took off 1 base at V and 0 bases at J, with 8 bases between the two ends. CDR3 in DNA: TGTGCCAGCAGCCAAGGAAGCGGTAGCACAGATACGCAGTATTTT. Protein: CASSQGSGSTDTQYF.

CDR3 sequence: CASSPRREEPQHF. The DNA for the CDR3 is TGTGCCAGCTCACCACGGCGGGAGGAGCCCCAGCATTTT. The chain combines TRBV18 with TRBJ1-5; D remains ambiguous. V gave up 1 base and J gave up 8 bases, with 9 bases separating them. Looked up from germline, CDR1 is KGHSH and CDR2 is LQKENI. The CDR3 has 13 amino acids.

The CDR3 DNA is TGTGCCACCAGCAGAGTATCCGATACGCAGTATTTT. Translated, it gives CATSRVSDTQYF. V and J are TRBV15 and TRBJ2-3; no clear D. Trimming removed 1 base from V and 6 bases from J, with 5 bases in between. In germline, CDR1 is LNHNV, CDR2 YYDKDF (reference sequence). The CDR3 is 12 residues long.

The rearrangement uses TRBV7-9 and TRBJ1-2; D remains ambiguous. The V gene lost 5 bases and the J gene lost 4 bases, with 14 bases spanning the gap. The CDR3 covers 14 residues. The germline CDR1 and CDR2 sequences are SEHNR and FQNEAQ (reference sequence). CDR3 in DNA: TGTGCCAGCAGCGTATACCCAGGAGGCTATGGCTACACCTTC. Its protein is CASSVYPGGYGYTF. Full variable domain (missing parts from reference TRBV7-9 and TRBJ1-2): DTGVSQNPRHKITKRGQNVTFRCDPISEHNRLYWYRQTLGQGPEFLTYFQNEAQLEKSRLLSDRFSAERPKGSFSTLEIQRTEQGDSAMYLCASSVYPGGYGYTFGSGTRLTVV.

V gene TRBV6-5 combines with J gene TRBJ2-7, with 10 bases identical to TRBD2. This CDR3 region has 14 residues. CDR1 is MNHEY and CDR2 is SVGAGI in the germline V gene. Trimming cost V 7 bases and J 2 bases; bases outside gene matches: 5. The CDR3 protein is CASNAGLAAYEQYF. The CDR3 coding sequence is TGTGCCAGCAATGCAGGACTAGCGGCCTACGAGCAGTACTTC.

The chain links TRBV9 to TRBJ2-1; D may be TRBD1 (5 bases). Looked up from germline, CDR1 is SGDLS and CDR2 is YYNGEE. With 4 bases removed from V and 3 bases from J, the gap between germline ends came to 14 bases. There are 15 residues in the CDR3. The CDR3 DNA reads TGTGCCAGCAGCTCCTCAGGGAAGCGCTACAATGAGCAGTTCTTC. Its protein is CASSSSGKRYNEQFF.

This chain uses TRBV7-9 with TRBJ1-4; the D is unclear. Per germline, CDR1 SEHNR and CDR2 FQNEAQ (reference sequence). The CDR3 length is 14 residues. V lost 5 bases, J lost 0 bases, and 7 bases lay in between. The CDR3 bases are TGTGCCAGCAGCCCACAAGCAACTAATGAAAAACTGTTTTTT. It specifies CASSPQATNEKLFF.

The chain recombines TRBV9 with TRBJ2-7; D is unclear. Germline values: CDR1 SGDLS, CDR2 YYNGEE. This CDR3 region has 13 residues. Trimming removed 3 bases at V and 6 bases at J, with 13 bases between. This CDR3 is CASSGNLDSEQYF. As DNA, the CDR3 is TGTGCCAGCAGCGGAAATTTAGATTCCGAGCAGTACTTC.

This clone was recorded once. The chain has TRBV19 and TRBJ2-7, with TRBD2 matching 10 bases. After removal of 5 bases from V and 6 bases from J, the junction contained 16 bases not matched to a gene. The CDR3 sequence is 17 residues long. From germline, CDR1 is LNHDA and CDR2 SQIVND (reference sequence). The CDR3 loop reads CASSSQSGGARNREQYF. CDR3 in DNA: TGTGCCAGTAGTTCCCAGAGCGGGGGGGCCCGTAATCGCGAGCAGTACTTC.

Only one count was recorded for this clone. V usage is TRBV7-2 and J usage is TRBJ1-1; possible D gene TRBD1, 5 bases. CDR1 and CDR2 from the germline V gene are SGHTA and FQGNSA. CDR3 length equals 14 residues. V was clipped by 0 bases and J by 11 bases, with 16 bases between them. CDR3 amino acids: CASSLAQGGRGAFF. The CDR3 DNA follows: TGTGCCAGCAGCTTAGCGCAGGGAGGGCGTGGGGCTTTCTTT.

The chain couples TRBV7-9 to TRBJ2-6, with TRBD2 identical over 12 bases. This CDR3 contains 17 residues. J was trimmed by 2 bases and V by 3 bases; bases with no gene match: 2. The V gene's germline CDR1 is SEHNR and CDR2 FQNEAQ (reference sequence). The CDR3 loop is CASSFLAGGPGANVLTF. The CDR3 coding sequence is TGTGCCAGCAGCTTCCTAGCGGGAGGGCCTGGGGCCAACGTCCTGACTTTC.

The rearrangement joins TRBV5-1 to TRBJ2-1; TRBD2 matches at 9 bases. The CDR3 is 15 amino acids. Losses at the gene ends were 0 bases for V and 4 bases for J; bases not matched to a gene: 2. CDR1 and CDR2 (germline): SGHRS, YFSETQ. The CDR3 here is CASSLALAGYNEQFF. In DNA, the CDR3 is TGCGCCAGCAGCTTGGCTCTAGCGGGGTACAATGAGCAGTTCTTC.

The chain has TRBV5-1 and TRBJ2-7; 10 bases match TRBD2. The CDR3 totals 16 residues. Losses at the gene ends were 4 bases for V and 4 bases for J; bases not matched to a gene: 11. CDR1 is SGHRS and CDR2 is YFSETQ in the germline V gene. CDR3 amino acids: CASSPNLAGATYEQYF. The CDR3 nucleotides read TGCGCCAGCAGCCCAAATCTAGCGGGAGCAACTTACGAGCAGTACTTC.

The V gene is TRBV6-1, the J gene TRBJ1-2, with D possibly TRBD1 on 6 matching bases. The V end lost 2 bases, the J end lost 8 bases, and 15 bases lay between the germline ends. The CDR3 runs to 14 residues. Germline V gene data show CDR1 as MNHNS and CDR2 as SASEGT. DNA for the CDR3: TGTGCCAGCAGTGAAAGGACAGCCGGGGGGGGCTACACCTTC. This codes for CASSERTAGGGYTF.

The genes are TRBV6-5 and TRBJ2-5; 14 bases line up with TRBD2. Germline V gene sequence: CDR1 MNHEY, CDR2 SVGAGI. The CDR3 runs 15 residues. V lost 7 bases to trimming and J lost 2 bases; unmatched junction nucleotides: 3. For the CDR3, the DNA is TGTGCCAGCACCCGACTAGCGGGGGGGCAAGAGACCCAGTACTTC. It translates to CASTRLAGGQETQYF.

The chain couples TRBV15 to TRBJ1-1, with D perhaps TRBD1 (5 bases). The CDR3 consists of 14 residues. Looked up from germline, CDR1 is LNHNV and CDR2 is YYDKDF (reference sequence). V shed 0 bases and J shed 6 bases, with 11 bases lying between them. This CDR3 is CATSRDQGDAEAFF. The CDR3 DNA is TGTGCCACCAGCAGAGATCAAGGGGATGCTGAAGCTTTCTTT.

This chain connects TRBV14 to TRBJ2-1; 11 bases map to TRBD2. CDR1 SGHDN and CDR2 FVKESK come from the germline V gene. The CDR3 runs to 15 residues. V was clipped by 4 bases and J by 9 bases; unmatched bases: 8. The CDR3 DNA sequence: TGTGCCAGCAGCCCGAGACTAGCGGGGTCTGGTGAGCAGTTCTTC. Encoded protein: CASSPRLAGSGEQFF.

This clone was detected only a few times. V and J are TRBV7-8 and TRBJ2-7; no definite D call. Germline lookup yields CDR1 SGHVS and CDR2 FQNEAQ. Trimming removed 4 bases from V and 0 bases from J, with 7 bases in between. CDR3 length: 13 residues. CDR3 protein: CASSSYLSYEQYF. CDR3 coding DNA: TGTGCCAGCAGCTCCTATCTCTCCTACGAGCAGTACTTC.

This chain joins TRBV6-5 and TRBJ1-3; D not certain. V shed 9 bases and J shed 0 bases, with 6 bases lying between them. CDR3 length equals 12 residues. From germline, CDR1 is MNHEY and CDR2 SVGAGI. CDR3 sequence: CASVYSGNTIYF. For the CDR3, the DNA is TGTGCCAGTGTTTACTCTGGAAACACCATATATTTT.

The CDR3 loop is CATSDPQGFGEQFF. The CDR3 bases are TGTGCCACCAGTGACCCACAGGGGTTCGGGGAGCAGTTCTTC. This chain uses TRBV24-1 with TRBJ2-1, with TRBD1 matching 7 bases. This CDR3 is 14 amino acids long. Germline V gives CDR1 KGHDR, CDR2 SFDVKD. The V segment lost 4 bases and the J segment 10 bases; nucleotides outside the gene matches: 9.

In this sample, this clone turned up a few times. The CDR3 DNA reads as TGTGCCAGCGGAACAGGGGGCGCGGGCTACACCTTC. This codes for CASGTGGAGYTF. This chain joins TRBV18 and TRBJ1-2, with 9 positions matching TRBD1. The CDR3 runs to 12 residues. Germline V CDR1 and CDR2: KGHSH, LQKENI. V was pared by 8 bases and J by 8 bases, with 6 bases of the junction left unmatched.

V and J are TRBV24-1 and TRBJ1-4, with D tentatively TRBD1 (5 bases). Germline-derived CDR1 and CDR2 are KGHDR and SFDVKD. There are 12 residues in the CDR3. V was trimmed by 4 bases and J by 7 bases, leaving 6 bases between them. The CDR3 nucleotides are TGTGCCACCAGTGACACAGGTGAAAAACTGTTTTTT. This sequence encodes CATSDTGEKLFF.

The chain has TRBV12-3 or TRBV12-4 and TRBJ1-4, with 7 bases matching TRBD1. This CDR3 has 13 amino acids. The trim removed 7 bases at V and 5 bases at J, leaving 4 bases unmatched. The CDR3 bases are TGTGCCAGCACCCAGACAGGGAATGAAAAACTGTTTTTT. Amino acids: CASTQTGNEKLFF.

This chain uses TRBV6-4 with TRBJ2-1; 9 positions agree with TRBD1. The J segment lost 9 bases and the V segment lost 5 bases, leaving 11 bases of the junction unmatched. There are 15 residues in the CDR3. Germline V CDR1 and CDR2: MRHNA, SNTAGT. This chain's CDR3 is CASSSGQGRSGEQFF. The CDR3 nucleotides are TGTGCCAGCAGTTCGGGACAGGGCAGGTCCGGTGAGCAGTTCTTC.

This clone was counted a few times. The rearrangement links TRBV7-3 to TRBJ2-2, with TRBD2 matching over 7 bases. Losses at the gene ends were 5 bases for V and 8 bases for J; bases not matched to a gene: 5. This CDR3 contains 13 residues. From germline, CDR1 is SGHTA and CDR2 FQGTGA. The CDR3 here is CASSTTSRGELFF. In DNA, the CDR3 is TGTGCCAGCAGCACGACTAGCAGAGGGGAGCTGTTTTTT.